The clone carrying this T cell receptor beta chain was observed a handful of times. TCRdb independently ran MiXCR on the 5' RACE reads; one entry per CDR3 protein. This sample carries 25,000 to 35,000 distinct CDR3 sequences, roughly 7.2% of them seen once, and the ten largest clones take roughly 10%. Germline CDR1 is LNHDA and CDR2 is SQIVND (reference sequence). This CDR3 comprises 18 residues. The J segment lost 2 bases and the V segment lost 3 bases, leaving 6 bases of the junction unmatched. The data were obtained in a study of CD8 T cells in ankylosing spondylitis. The chain joins TRBV19 to TRBJ2-2, with TRBD2 matching 13 bases. The sample consisted of blood, either unsorted or a sorted T cell fraction (not recorded which). The origin of this receptor is a male donor with ankylosing spondylitis or in good health (not recorded which). The CDR3 nucleotides read TGTGCCAGTAGTATGGCAGGGGGACTAGCGGGAAACACCGGGGAGCTGTTTTTT. Encoded protein: CASSMAGGLAGNTGELFF.